This is a list of T cell receptor beta chains from one sample in a study of blood T cell repertoires in COVID-19. TCRdb's table, derived via immunoSEQ multiplex PCR, lists solely in-frame clones and lacks some. Here the sample spans roughly 280,000 clones, approximately 87% being singletons. Material: peripheral blood. The receptors were sampled from a man between 60 and 70 years old who had recovered from COVID-19. Both conserved end residues are part of each CDR3. A D gene is named only where the DNA matches it firmly. Size is omitted from some rows. Given values are once, few, many or a class for expanded clones.

cdr3_aa cdr3_nt v_call d_call clone_size j_call
CASSMRGETQYF TGTGCCAGCAGTATGAGGGGGGAGACCCAGTACTTC TRBV2 NA NA TRBJ2-5
CASSLRELNTEAFF TGTGCCAGCAGCTTGAGGGAGCTGAACACTGAAGCTTTCTTT TRBV7-8 NA NA TRBJ1-1
CASSLKSGSGSGELFF TGTGCCAGCAGCCTCAAATCAGGGTCGGGTAGCGGGGAGCTGTTTTTT TRBV3-1/TRBV3-2 NA NA TRBJ2-2
CARPQPGSGTGKNIQYF TGTGCCAGACCGCAACCGGGGTCCGGGACAGGAAAAAACATTCAGTACTTC TRBV21-1 NA NA TRBJ2-4
CASSPDRGSGELFF TGTGCCAGCAGCCCAGACAGGGGGTCCGGGGAGCTGTTTTTT TRBV7-7 TRBD1 NA TRBJ2-2
CASRTGGWSTEAFF TGTGCCAGCAGAACAGGGGGCTGGAGCACTGAAGCTTTCTTT TRBV27 TRBD1 NA TRBJ1-1
CASSPRTGGTTGELFF TGTGCCAGCAGCCCTAGGACAGGGGGCACCACCGGGGAGCTGTTTTTT TRBV7-8 TRBD1 NA TRBJ2-2
CASSLGTSNEQFF TGTGCCAGCAGCTTGGGGACTAGCAATGAGCAGTTCTTC TRBV5-5 TRBD2 NA TRBJ2-1
CASSSPTGGGEKLFF TGTGCCAGCAGTTCACCGACAGGGGGCGGTGAAAAACTGTTTTTT TRBV28 TRBD1 NA TRBJ1-4
CASKASGNGEQFF TGTGCCAGTAAGGCTAGCGGGAACGGTGAGCAGTTCTTC TRBV19 TRBD2 once TRBJ2-1
CASSLVGLNSPLHF TGTGCCAGCAGCTTGGTGGGGCTGAATTCACCCCTCCACTTT TRBV5-4 NA many TRBJ1-6
CASSPFSRFGSNQPQHF TGTGCCAGCAGCCCTTTCTCCAGGTTTGGCAGCAATCAGCCCCAGCATTTT TRBV27 NA NA TRBJ1-5
CASSVGRDSQETQYF TGTGCCAGCAGCGTAGGTCGGGACAGCCAAGAGACCCAGTACTTC TRBV9 TRBD1 NA TRBJ2-5
CASSPGSRRPYGYTF TGTGCCAGTAGTCCTGGATCCCGGAGACCTTATGGCTACACCTTC TRBV19 NA once TRBJ1-2
CASSFGTTQVHEQFF TGCGCCAGCAGCTTTGGGACTACCCAGGTCCATGAGCAGTTCTTC TRBV5-1 TRBD2 many TRBJ2-1
CASGTVNTGELFF TGTGCCAGTGGGACAGTGAACACCGGGGAGCTGTTTTTT TRBV7-2 TRBD1 NA TRBJ2-2
CASSDSFRNTIYF TGTGCCAGCAGTGACTCTTTCCGGAACACCATATATTTT TRBV6-4 NA NA TRBJ1-3
CASSFSASGNPIHEQFF TGTGCCAGCAGCTTTTCGGCTAGCGGAAACCCAATACATGAGCAGTTCTTC TRBV11-2 TRBD2 NA TRBJ2-1
CASSLGQAATNEKLFF TGCGCCAGCAGCCTGGGACAGGCGGCAACTAATGAAAAACTGTTTTTT TRBV5-1 TRBD1 few TRBJ1-4
CASTGTGAHTIYF TGTGCCAGTACCGGGACAGGGGCGCACACCATATATTTT TRBV5-8 TRBD1 NA TRBJ1-3
CASSQDSSSYGYTF TGTGCCAGCAGCCAGGACAGCTCATCTTATGGCTACACCTTC TRBV7-2 NA NA TRBJ1-2
CAKQVIKNQPQHF TGTGCCAAACAGGTTATTAAGAATCAGCCCCAGCATTTT TRBV6-4 NA NA TRBJ1-5
CASSQDLAGTTDTQYF TGTGCCAGCAGCCAAGATCTAGCGGGGACCACAGATACGCAGTATTTT TRBV3-1/TRBV3-2 TRBD2 once TRBJ2-3
CASSQRDRVLETQYF TGTGCCAGCAGTCAAAGGGACAGGGTTTTGGAGACCCAGTACTTC TRBV28 TRBD1 NA TRBJ2-5
CASSPTGGANTEAFF TGTGCCAGCAGCCCGACAGGGGGCGCGAACACTGAAGCTTTCTTT TRBV7-9 TRBD1 NA TRBJ1-1
CASSVTGKSTDTQYF TGTGCCAGCAGCGTAACAGGGAAGAGCACAGATACGCAGTATTTT TRBV9 NA few TRBJ2-3
CASSWNRGRAGELFF TGTGCCAGCAGCTGGAACAGGGGGCGCGCCGGGGAGCTGTTTTTT TRBV5-4 TRBD1 few TRBJ2-2
CASTSSSTYEQYF TGTGCCTCAACTTCTAGCTCCACCTACGAGCAGTACTTC TRBV28 NA NA TRBJ2-7
CASRGQGRWGEQYF TGCGCCAGCAGGGGACAGGGGCGTTGGGGCGAGCAGTACTTC TRBV10-2 TRBD1 NA TRBJ2-7
CASSTFSGGFSYEQYF TGCGCCAGCAGCACCTTCTCCGGCGGATTCTCCTACGAGCAGTACTTC TRBV4-1 NA NA TRBJ2-7
CASSRTSGNNEQFF TGTGCCAGCAGCCGGACTAGCGGTAACAATGAGCAGTTCTTC TRBV6-5 TRBD2 NA TRBJ2-1
CASVQGSWGYTF TGCGCCAGCGTACAGGGAAGTTGGGGCTACACCTTC TRBV23-1 NA NA TRBJ1-2
CASSGLAATNTGELFF TGTGCCAGTAGCGGACTAGCGGCCACGAACACCGGGGAGCTGTTTTTT TRBV19 TRBD2 few TRBJ2-2
CASSQDLLAYEQYF TGTGCCAGCAGCCAAGATCTCCTAGCCTACGAGCAGTACTTC TRBV3-1/TRBV3-2 NA NA TRBJ2-7
CASSTRQGSSGNTIYF TGTGCCAGCAGCACCAGACAGGGGAGCTCTGGAAACACCATATATTTT TRBV7-9 TRBD1 NA TRBJ1-3
CASSVDNGISGNTIYF TGTGCCAGCAGCGTAGATAACGGGATCTCTGGAAACACCATATATTTT TRBV9 NA NA TRBJ1-3
CASSVSGTETYEQYF TGTGCCAGCAGCGTCTCCGGGACAGAGACGTACGAGCAGTACTTC TRBV9 TRBD1 NA TRBJ2-7
CAWSDRGFGEQFF TGTGCCTGGAGCGACAGGGGTTTCGGTGAGCAGTTCTTC TRBV30 TRBD1 once TRBJ2-1
CASSLRDSYGYTF TGTGCCAGCAGTTTAAGGGACAGCTATGGCTACACCTTC TRBV28 TRBD1 NA TRBJ1-2
CASRKTGYGQYF TGTGCCAGCAGGAAGACAGGGTACGGGCAGTACTTC TRBV28 TRBD1 few TRBJ2-7
CASSPPGQGGGYTF TGTGCCAGCTCACCCCCGGGACAGGGAGGAGGCTACACCTTC TRBV18 TRBD1 NA TRBJ1-2
CASSMILAGDYNEQFF TGTGCCAGTAGTATGATACTAGCGGGGGACTACAATGAGCAGTTCTTC TRBV19 TRBD2 NA TRBJ2-1
CASSPQAGGSGANVLTF TGTGCCAGCTCACCACAAGCGGGGGGCTCTGGGGCCAACGTCCTGACTTTC TRBV18 TRBD2 NA TRBJ2-6
CASSPRQGSTGELFF TGTGCCAGCAGCCCTAGACAGGGTAGCACCGGGGAGCTGTTTTTT TRBV5-5 TRBD1 NA TRBJ2-2
CASSLTGGNQPQHF TGTGCCAGCAGCTTGACCGGGGGCAATCAGCCCCAGCATTTT TRBV5-6 NA once TRBJ1-5
CAISGGLGNNEQFF TGTGCCATCAGTGGCGGACTAGGTAACAATGAGCAGTTCTTC TRBV10-3 TRBD2 NA TRBJ2-1
CASSSRTSGRPEQYF TGTGCCAGCAGTTCCCGGACTAGCGGGAGGCCCGAGCAGTACTTC TRBV7-9 TRBD2 few TRBJ2-7
CASRHPGGNTIYF TGTGCCAGCAGACACCCAGGTGGGAACACCATATATTTT TRBV28 NA NA TRBJ1-3
CASSENRGEEAFF TGTGCCAGCAGTGAAAACAGGGGGGAAGAAGCTTTCTTT TRBV6-1 TRBD1 NA TRBJ1-1
CASQLLDQPQHF TGTGCCAGCCAGTTACTAGATCAGCCCCAGCATTTT TRBV6-6 NA NA TRBJ1-5
CASSPRTGMPSQYF TGTGCCAGCAGCCCGCGGACAGGGATGCCATCCCAGTACTTC TRBV3-1/TRBV3-2 TRBD1 NA TRBJ2-7
CASSDGLAGIEQYF TGCGCCAGCAGCGACGGACTAGCGGGGATCGAGCAGTACTTC TRBV4-1 TRBD2 NA TRBJ2-7
CASSSRLAGFNEQFF TGTGCCAGCAGCTCTCGACTAGCGGGTTTCAATGAGCAGTTCTTC TRBV5-5 TRBD2 NA TRBJ2-1
CASSSTGAQPETQYF TGCGCCAGCAGCTCAACGGGAGCCCAGCCAGAGACCCAGTACTTC TRBV5-1 NA NA TRBJ2-5